The sequence of this TCR beta chain was determined in a study of blood T cell repertoires in COVID-19 (dated by TCRdb to 2018 to 2021). At the level of the whole study: Samples from collaborators originated in the United States, Italy and Spain and spanned both the acute and convalescent phases of COVID-19. Samples came from the ongoing ImmuneRACE study (first 160 participants) plus 1,254 subjects from 6 global collaborators. Sample metadata almost always included a de-identified subject ID, COVID-19 status, age in years and sex. The repertoires were released in a freely available public database intended as a resource for research on the immune response to SARS-CoV-2. Deeply sampled blood TCRbeta repertoires from subjects exposed to, actively infected with, or recovered from COVID-19 were included in the dataset. The prospective study material was composed of cDNA or gDNA derived from T cells, B-cell-depleted T cells, or PBMCs. Where available, HLA class I and class II types were obtained from metadata supplied by the sample provider rather than from assay-based typing.

Compared with germline, V lacks 5 bases and J lacks 4 bases; bases without a gene match: 5. Spanning cysteine to phenylalanine, the CDR3 consists of 14 amino acids. Only the CDR3 region is kept as DNA, spanning 42 bases read in frame from base 1. The germline V gene encodes CDR1 MNHEY and CDR2 SVGAGI. Overall study outcomes, separate from this receptor: The amount of clinical and demographic metadata varied by source and participant and was provided uncurated.

TCRbeta CDR3 regions were amplified from genomic DNA using the immunoSEQ Assay, a bias-controlled multiplex PCR. Concerning the study's data processing: Nucleated cell counts per sample were estimated from amplification of reference gene primers within the assay. To quantify the absolute abundance of each unique TCRbeta CDR3 rearrangement, sequence reads were collapsed and filtered. For each sample, productive Simpson clonality was calculated as the square root of Simpson's diversity index across productive rearrangements. TCRdb mirrors the immuneACCESS table, restricted to in-frame sequences. Some clones are absent from its copies; in checked studies, under half trace to an unresolved V gene, and the reason for the others is unknown. The V and J calls and the clone size are those of that table, but D and trimming were determined from the DNA. Across this sample there are 30,000 to 45,000 clones, with 87% seen only once. The ten largest clones add up to approximately 7.3% of the sample.

The collaborating institutions used their own protocols to collect whole blood in K2EDTA tubes. For TCRbeta analysis, collaborators shipped samples as frozen whole blood, isolated PBMCs, or DNA extracted from either of those sample types. Turning to this clone: Its recognized antigen is unknown. One base away there is no much larger clone; base qualities are not given.

Sequenced: peripheral blood. The receptor comes from a human donor in a cohort sampled during active COVID-19. The sequence joins TRBV6-5 to TRBJ1-1; the central 9 bases match TRBD1. The DNA sequence is given as TGTGCCAGCAGTCTACAGGGGGCTGGCACTGAAGCTTTCTTT. Its amino acids are CASSLQGAGTEAFF.